Sequencing of this TCR beta chain was carried out in a study of blood T cell repertoires in COVID-19. For the study at large: COVID-19 samples, acute and convalescent, were from the United States, Italy and Spain. T cells, B-cell-depleted T cells, or PBMCs provided the cDNA or gDNA that served as material.

In the authors' methods: Estimation of nucleated cell counts was performed using reference gene primer amplification. Profiled with immunoSEQ multiplex PCR; TCRdb holds only in-frame clones, not every one. The V and J calls and clone size come from that table; D and trimming were worked out from the DNA. This table has roughly 65,000 clones, 80% to 95% appearing once. Trimming cost V 6 bases and J 1 base, with 15 bases left between them. The length of the CDR3 is 16 residues. The germline V gene has CDR1 KGHSH and CDR2 LQKENI. This clone was recorded only once. This chain links TRBV18 with TRBJ2-2; the D gene is possibly TRBD1 (6 bases). This clonotype was obtained from a man aged 70-80 years with active COVID-19. Sequencing used peripheral blood. CDR3 sequence reads: CASSQRQDLNTGELFF. The CDR3 coding sequence is TGTGCCAGCTCGCAACGACAGGACCTGAACACCGGGGAGCTGTTTTTT.